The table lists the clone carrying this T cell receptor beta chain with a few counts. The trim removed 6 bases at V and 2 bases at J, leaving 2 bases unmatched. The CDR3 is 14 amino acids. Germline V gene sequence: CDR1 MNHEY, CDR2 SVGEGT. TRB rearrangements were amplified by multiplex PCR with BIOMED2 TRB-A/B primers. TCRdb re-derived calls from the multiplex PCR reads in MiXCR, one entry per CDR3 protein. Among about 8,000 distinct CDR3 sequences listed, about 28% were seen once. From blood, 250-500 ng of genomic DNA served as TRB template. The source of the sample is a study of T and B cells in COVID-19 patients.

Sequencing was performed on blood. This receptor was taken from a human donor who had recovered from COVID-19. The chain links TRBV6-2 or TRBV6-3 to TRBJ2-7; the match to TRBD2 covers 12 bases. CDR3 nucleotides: TGTGCCAGCAGACTAGCGGGGGGTGCCTACGAGCAGTACGTC. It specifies CASRLAGGAYEQYV.